The sequence of this T cell receptor beta chain was determined in a study of human T cells and chemical hapten exposure (dated by TCRdb to 2020 to 2023). General notes on the study: For sensitization, 2% DPC in acetone was applied to a 2 cm by 2 cm area of upper inner arm skin. Throughout the approximately 24-week study period, patients were also given weekly therapeutic DPC doses on the scalp. Patch testing on the upper back used Finn chambers containing 0.01% DPC, with scoring done after 6 days according to International Contact Dermatitis Research Group standards. The patient cohort, mostly female, included alopecia areata with under or over 50% scalp involvement, alopecia totalis and alopecia universalis. Libraries were combined into a pool for sequencing, and differences in TCR yield between samples came mainly from small differences in library volumes within the pool. This study followed changes in the peripheral blood TCR repertoire in vivo during primary and secondary sensitization of alopecia patients to the hapten diphenylcyclopropenone (DPC). Patient blood was sampled pre-sensitization (week 0) and at 2, 6 and about 24 weeks after DPC sensitization. For TCR sequencing, blood came from twenty-nine alopecia patients at anywhere from one to four time points (pre-sensitization, 2, 6 and 24 weeks).

Trimming takes 2 bases off V and 10 bases off J; junction bases not matched to a gene: 14. The CDR3 contains 16 residues, cysteine and phenylalanine counted. The DNA shown is the 48-base CDR3, in frame from base 1. CDR1 is given as MNHEY and CDR2 as SVGEGT, both from the germline V gene. The library relied on RACE. Sequencer: NextSeq 500. During library preparation, unique molecular identifiers were attached to individual cDNA molecules so that TCRs could be counted in a quantitative, reproducible way. Each blood RNA sample was used to sequence both TCR alpha and TCR beta chains. The study's processing was this. A median of around 100,000 TCRs per sample was observed, with a range of 23,224 to 690,600. V, J and CDR3 annotation of the TCR reads was carried out using the Decombinator software suite. Every sample was subsampled to the same number of TCRs (28,000) for the PS versus PT1 abundance plots. TCRs were defined as expanded if absent before sensitization and observed at least eight times at the 2-week time point. TCRdb's own reprocessing of the public reads used fastp at Q25 and MiXCR and kept productive beta chains. Entries that share a CDR3 protein sequence are merged under the most common genes and DNA. TCRdb, not the authors, supplied the V and J calls. The sample table records 360,000 or so distinct CDR3 sequences; more than 5% of these occur just once. The ten most abundant clones make up 5% to 6% of the sample.

This clonotype has only a few counts. The clone's antigen remains unknown. No base-level quality is on record; no much larger clone is a single base apart. The time point label on this specimen signifies: patch test 2, 6 weeks after DPC sensitization. According to the study, the label for this sample's treatment or condition signals: therapeutic diphenylcyclopropenone sensitization with weekly scalp DPC. At each patch-test visit, blood was drawn before the patch test was applied. To be eligible, patients had to be aged 18 to 70, diagnosed with alopecia and judged suitable for DPC therapy, while pregnant patients were excluded. Unfractionated whole blood was collected in Tempus Blood RNA tubes, and total RNA was extracted from that blood. Study-wide conclusions, independent of this receptor: No change with DPC sensitization was found in the number of TCRs above 1 in 1000 frequency, and no evidence of global repertoire structure alterations was found. The number of PT1 expanded TCRs positively correlated with patch test score, significant at thresholds 8, 16 and 32 but not 4. Alopecia, a presumed autoimmune disease, was present in all patients, so the immune response of the patients might differ from that of healthy individuals. Expanded TCRs formed significantly more large CDR3 similarity clusters than pre-sensitization or healthy control sets, consistent with antigen-driven responses. Repeated subsampling changed both the strength of the expansion versus patch-test correlation and the threshold at which the correlation became significant.

The receptor's source is a woman younger than 30 with alopecia areata. Some clones in this sample may be carry-over from other donors' samples. This specimen was whole blood, taken in connection with sensitization to the hapten diphenylcyclopropenone (DPC). The V gene is TRBV6-2 or TRBV6-3 and the J gene is TRBJ2-1; 7 central nucleotides agree with TRBD2. The CDR3 reads CASSYDSGGPTQEQFF. The sequenced DNA is TGTGCCAGCAGTTACGACTCGGGGGGTCCTACCCAAGAGCAGTTCTTC.